The clone carrying this T cell receptor beta chain showed up many times. Its target is unknown. The data originate from a study of T-cell reconstitution after alpha-beta-depleted transplantation in children. The library targeted TCRbeta and was prepared with unique molecular identifiers. MiXCR, run by TCRdb on the PCR reads, gives a single entry per CDR3 protein. The sample contains over 200,000 distinct CDR3 sequences, around 9.9% of which appear only once. The germline gives CDR1 SEHNR, CDR2 FQNEAQ (reference sequence). V shed 10 bases, J shed 1 base, and the junction held 5 bases outside the gene matches. The CDR3 extends over 14 amino acids. Study-level results: Among T cells one year after transplant, newly produced cells accounted for most counts and diversity. Two months or so post-transplant, alpha-beta T cells reportedly derived from several hundred expanded graft clones. Surviving recipient T cells and intrathymic progenitors accounted for some patients' high TCRbeta diversity at day 60.

V and J are TRBV7-9 and TRBJ2-7; the match to TRBD2 covers 12 bases. The TCR was taken from a child younger than two with acute myeloid leukemia, due to receive a stem cell transplant. The sample was PBMCs, taken before TCRalphabeta/CD19-depleted stem cell transplant. The CDR3 here is CATRTSGNSYEQYF. The CDR3 region has the DNA TGTGCCACCAGGACTAGCGGGAATTCCTACGAGCAGTACTTC.